This T cell receptor (beta chain) was captured by sequencing in a study of shared clonotypes between healthy human individuals. As for this clone: Its target is unknown.

Naive CD8 cells lacked CD45RO, underwent positive selection for CCR7 and left out terminally differentiated effector memory CD45RA+ cells. The study's findings and limits: Deeper or shallower sequencing was expected to change how clonotypes are shared among donors.

Germline CDR1 reads SEHNR; CDR2 reads FQNEAQ (reference sequence). CDR3 length equals 14 residues. Trimming removed 1 base at V and 8 bases at J, with 13 bases between. Data came from immunoSEQ multiplex PCR; TCRdb stores just in-frame clones and leaves some out. The table has some 2 million clones, about 95% seen once; the top ten hold 1% to 1.5%. The chain couples TRBV7-9 to TRBJ2-3; no definite D call. Material: naive CD8+ T cells sorted from blood. The TCR was taken from a man between 18 and 29 years old in good health. CDR3 in DNA: TGTGCCAGCAGCTTAGAAGGAGTTGCGGCTACGCAGTATTTT. The encoded protein is CASSLEGVAATQYF. The full variable domain, rest sourced from reference TRBV7-9 and TRBJ2-3, is DTGVSQNPRHKITKRGQNVTFRCDPISEHNRLYWYRQTLGQGPEFLTYFQNEAQLEKSRLLSDRFSAERPKGSFSTLEIQRTEQGDSAMYLCASSLEGVAATQYFGPGTRLTVL.